A selection of T cell receptor beta chains follows, all from one sample in a study of blood T cell repertoires in COVID-19. Libraries were prepared by immunoSEQ multiplex PCR; TCRdb keeps only in-frame clonotypes and omits some of them. The sample gives roughly 240,000 clones, over 75% of which show up once; around 5.5% is in the top ten. Sequenced sample: peripheral blood. The receptors were gathered from a man between 45 and 60 years old with COVID-19, enrolled during active disease. CDR3s include the opening cysteine and the closing phenylalanine or tryptophan. The D gene is left open where the match is weak. For some rows the clone size is stated as once, few or many, or as a class when expanded; others skip it.

D gene	V gene	J gene	clone size	CDR3 protein	CDR3 DNA
NA	TRBV21-1	TRBJ1-6	NA	CASSKGSRQVRNSPLHF	TGTGCCAGCAGCAAAGGGTCCCGACAGGTCCGGAATTCACCCCTCCACTTT
NA	TRBV27	TRBJ2-7	NA	CASTVEQYF	TGTGCCAGCACGGTCGAGCAGTACTTC
NA	TRBV7-8	TRBJ2-7	NA	CASSTQGSGTYEQYF	TGTGCCAGCAGCACCCAGGGGTCGGGCACCTACGAGCAGTACTTC
NA	TRBV30	TRBJ1-3	NA	CASSRAGAGNTIYF	TGTGCCTCCTCCCGGGCAGGGGCTGGAAACACCATATATTTT
NA	TRBV6-5	TRBJ2-1	NA	CASSYSGGGADNEQFF	TGTGCCAGCAGTTACTCGGGAGGGGGGGCCGACAATGAGCAGTTCTTC
NA	TRBV19	TRBJ1-2	NA	CASSIKRVGNYGYTF	TGTGCCAGTAGTATTAAGAGGGTAGGTAACTATGGCTACACCTTC
NA	TRBV25-1	TRBJ1-2	NA	CASSAPPGQEANYGYTF	TGTGCCAGCAGTGCGCCCCCGGGACAAGAAGCTAACTATGGCTACACCTTC
TRBD1	TRBV29-1	TRBJ1-4	NA	CSAQTGTNEKLFF	TGCAGCGCTCAGACAGGGACTAATGAAAAACTGTTTTTT
TRBD1	TRBV30	TRBJ1-1	NA	CAWSEPGQLEAFF	TGTGCCTGGAGTGAACCGGGACAGCTCGAAGCTTTCTTT
NA	TRBV7-2	TRBJ2-1	once	CASSPALGYNEQFF	TGTGCCAGCAGCCCAGCACTAGGTTACAATGAGCAGTTCTTC
TRBD2	TRBV11-3	TRBJ2-1	NA	CASSSLAGVGEQFF	TGTGCCAGCAGCTCCTTAGCGGGGGTAGGTGAGCAGTTCTTC
TRBD1	TRBV2	TRBJ2-2	NA	CASSQDRGNTGELFF	TGTGCCAGCAGTCAGGACAGGGGAAACACCGGGGAGCTGTTTTTT
TRBD1	TRBV30	TRBJ1-2	NA	CAWSRTGDLANYGYTF	TGTGCCTGGAGTCGGACAGGGGACTTAGCTAACTATGGCTACACCTTC
TRBD2	TRBV3-1/TRBV3-2	TRBJ2-7	NA	CASSQRLAGPYEQYF	TGTGCCAGCAGCCAGAGACTAGCGGGGCCCTACGAGCAGTACTTC
TRBD1	TRBV29-1	TRBJ1-1	once	CSGTGGVYTEAFF	TGCAGCGGCACAGGGGGCGTCTACACTGAAGCTTTCTTT
NA	TRBV14	TRBJ2-3	few	CASSRGAHTDTQYF	TGTGCCAGCAGTCGGGGGGCCCACACAGATACGCAGTATTTT
NA	TRBV9	TRBJ2-1	NA	CASSVGVGGDHPYNEQFF	TGTGCCAGCAGCGTAGGTGTGGGCGGGGATCACCCCTACAATGAGCAGTTCTTC
TRBD1	TRBV7-9	TRBJ1-3	NA	CASRSGGSGNTIYF	TGTGCCAGCCGCTCAGGGGGCTCTGGAAACACCATATATTTT
NA	TRBV30	TRBJ1-4	NA	CAWSMTRGDGLFF	TGTGCCTGGAGTATGACTCGTGGAGATGGACTGTTTTTT
TRBD1	TRBV10-3	TRBJ1-5	NA	CAISGTGAPNQPQHF	TGTGCCATCAGTGGTACAGGGGCCCCCAATCAGCCCCAGCATTTT
TRBD1	TRBV5-1	TRBJ1-6	NA	CASSHDRGNSPLHF	TGCGCCAGCAGCCACGACAGGGGTAATTCACCCCTCCACTTT
NA	TRBV4-2	TRBJ2-7	NA	CASSQPSEGLLYEQYF	TGTGCCAGCAGCCAACCGAGCGAGGGCTTGCTCTACGAGCAGTACTTC
NA	TRBV11-2	TRBJ1-2	NA	CASSAGSNYGYTF	TGTGCCAGCAGCGCGGGCTCCAACTATGGCTACACCTTC
NA	TRBV5-1	TRBJ2-3	NA	CASRDATSTDTQYF	TGCGCCAGCAGGGATGCGACTAGCACAGATACGCAGTATTTT
NA	TRBV18	TRBJ2-3	NA	CASSRGGGGTTDTQYF	TGTGCCAGCTCACGGGGGGGCGGAGGAACCACAGATACGCAGTATTTT
NA	TRBV29-1	TRBJ2-7	NA	CSVAGTLTYEQYF	TGCAGCGTCGCGGGGACTTTAACCTACGAGCAGTACTTC
TRBD1	TRBV5-3	TRBJ1-2	NA	CARSPDRGDETNYGYTF	TGTGCCAGAAGCCCGGACAGGGGTGATGAGACTAACTATGGCTACACCTTC
NA	TRBV5-6	TRBJ2-1	few	CASSSAPSSYNEQFF	TGTGCCAGCAGCAGCGCCCCGAGCTCCTACAATGAGCAGTTCTTC
NA	TRBV3-1/TRBV3-2	TRBJ1-3	NA	CASSQAVSGNTIYF	TGTGCCAGCAGCCAAGCCGTCTCTGGAAACACCATATATTTT
TRBD1	TRBV4-2	TRBJ1-2	NA	CASSQGLDREGYGYTF	TGTGCCAGCAGCCAAGGCCTGGACAGGGAGGGCTATGGCTACACCTTC
NA	TRBV25-1	TRBJ2-7	NA	CASSEPGQGFPYEQYF	TGTGCCAGCAGTGAACCGGGTCAGGGCTTTCCCTACGAGCAGTACTTC
NA	TRBV3-1/TRBV3-2	TRBJ1-2	many	CASSHEGGLGIYGYTF	TGTGCCAGCAGCCACGAGGGGGGGCTGGGTATTTATGGCTACACCTTC
TRBD2	TRBV6-9	TRBJ2-2	NA	CADGGTNTGELFF	TGTGCCGACGGGGGGACGAACACCGGGGAGCTGTTTTTT
NA	TRBV12-5	TRBJ2-5	NA	CASAPDSPQETQYF	TGTGCTAGTGCCCCGGACAGTCCACAAGAGACCCAGTACTTC
NA	TRBV19	TRBJ2-2	NA	CASSIIAGGTGELFF	TGTGCCAGTAGTATTATCGCCGGGGGCACCGGGGAGCTGTTTTTT
NA	TRBV3-1/TRBV3-2	TRBJ1-2	NA	CASSQAYRENYGYTF	TGTGCCAGCAGCCAAGCCTACAGGGAGAACTATGGCTACACCTTC
TRBD2	TRBV29-1	TRBJ2-2	NA	CSVLSSGGAAGELFF	TGCAGCGTTCTATCCAGCGGGGGGGCCGCCGGGGAGCTGTTTTTT
NA	TRBV20-1	TRBJ2-7	NA	CSASNRALAEQYF	TGCAGTGCTAGTAACAGGGCCCTCGCCGAGCAGTACTTC
TRBD2	TRBV19	TRBJ2-2	once	CASSGSGGLDTGELFF	TGTGCCAGTAGTGGCAGCGGGGGGCTCGACACCGGGGAGCTGTTTTTT
TRBD1	TRBV3-1/TRBV3-2	TRBJ2-7	NA	CASSQRQGTYEQYF	TGTGCCAGCAGCCAACGACAGGGAACCTACGAGCAGTACTTC
NA	TRBV10-3	TRBJ1-3	NA	CAIRDSASDTIYF	TGTGCCATCAGGGACAGTGCGTCGGACACCATATATTTT
TRBD2	TRBV24-1	TRBJ2-5	NA	CATSDFLRGGGETQYF	TGTGCCACCAGTGATTTCCTCCGGGGGGGCGGGGAGACCCAGTACTTC
NA	TRBV5-4	TRBJ2-1	once	CASSFTGNRQFF	TGTGCCAGCAGCTTTACAGGGAATCGACAGTTCTTC
TRBD1	TRBV7-2	TRBJ1-4	NA	CASSLAYRGTNEKLFF	TGTGCCAGCAGCTTAGCATACAGGGGAACTAATGAAAAACTGTTTTTT
NA	TRBV6-6	TRBJ2-7	NA	CASSYQQEEQYF	TGTGCCAGCAGTTACCAACAGGAAGAGCAGTACTTC
TRBD1	TRBV11-3	TRBJ2-7	NA	CASSHRTGDYLQYF	TGTGCCAGCAGCCATCGGACAGGGGACTATCTGCAGTACTTC
TRBD2	TRBV15	TRBJ2-1	NA	CATSRDITSGGALYNEQFF	TGTGCCACCAGCAGAGATATAACTAGCGGGGGGGCGTTGTACAATGAGCAGTTCTTC
NA	TRBV12-3/TRBV12-4	TRBJ2-3	NA	CASTDRTTDTQYF	TGTGCCAGCACCGACAGAACCACAGATACGCAGTATTTT
NA	TRBV10-3	TRBJ1-4	NA	CAISEAGEHEKLFF	TGTGCCATCAGTGAGGCCGGGGAGCATGAAAAACTGTTTTTT
TRBD1	TRBV5-1	TRBJ2-1	NA	CASSSSGTGNEQFF	TGCGCCAGCAGCTCTTCCGGGACAGGGAATGAGCAGTTCTTC
TRBD2	TRBV5-8	TRBJ2-3	NA	CASSLGTSGASSTDTQYF	TGTGCCAGCAGCCTCGGGACTAGCGGGGCCTCTAGCACAGATACGCAGTATTTT
NA	TRBV4-1	TRBJ1-6	NA	CASSRAEDNSPLHF	TGCGCCAGCAGCCGAGCCGAGGATAATTCACCCCTCCACTTT
NA	TRBV18	TRBJ2-3	once	CASSSFPASTDTQYF	TGTGCCAGCTCAAGCTTTCCTGCTAGCACAGATACGCAGTATTTT
NA	TRBV7-9	TRBJ1-2	NA	CASSLGRGGHYTF	TGTGCCAGCAGCTTGGGAAGGGGAGGTCACTACACCTTC
NA	TRBV6-5	TRBJ2-1	once	CASSYSDLSIYNEQFF	TGTGCCAGCAGTTACTCCGACTTGTCGATCTACAATGAGCAGTTCTTC
TRBD1	TRBV18	TRBJ2-7	NA	CASSLQGPPYEQYF	TGTGCCAGCTCGCTACAGGGGCCTCCCTACGAGCAGTACTTC
NA	TRBV13	TRBJ2-3	NA	CASSLVGGSTDTQYF	TGTGCCAGCAGCCTTGTGGGGGGTAGCACAGATACGCAGTATTTT
TRBD1	TRBV5-1	TRBJ1-4	NA	CASSEGGREKLFF	TGCGCCAGCAGCGAAGGGGGCAGGGAAAAACTGTTTTTT
NA	TRBV3-1/TRBV3-2	TRBJ1-6	NA	CASSSQLNNSPLHF	TGTGCCAGCAGCTCACAGTTGAATAATTCACCCCTCCACTTT